The 20 T cell receptor beta chains reported below all come from one sample, sequenced in a study of blood T cell repertoires in COVID-19. Measured with immunoSEQ multiplex PCR; TCRdb has only the in-frame clones, and not every one. The sample has 15,000 or so clones; almost 95% are singletons. Sequencing was performed on peripheral blood. The origin of the receptors is a human donor with active COVID-19. The donor label of this sample is uncertain.

The rearrangement uses TRBV6-1 and TRBJ2-2; 10 bases are a match to TRBD2. The trim removed 5 bases at V and 9 bases at J, leaving 12 bases unmatched. The CDR3 length is 16 residues. Germline assignment: CDR1 MNHNS and CDR2 SASEGT. CDR3 sequence: CASSKGLADRWRELFF. The DNA of the CDR3 is TGTGCCAGCAGTAAAGGACTAGCGGACCGGTGGAGGGAGCTGTTTTTT.

V gene TRBV18 combines with J gene TRBJ1-2, with 7 bases that match TRBD1. There are 15 residues in the CDR3. With V trimmed by 3 bases and J by 6 bases, 10 bases remained unmatched. Germline CDR1 is KGHSH and CDR2 is LQKENI. DNA of the CDR3: TGTGCCAGCTCACCGGAGACAGGGCCGGGGGATGGCTACACCTTC. Protein product: CASSPETGPGDGYTF.

The chain employs TRBV21-1 and TRBJ2-1; the table assigns TRBD2, which was not confirmed against the DNA. TRBV21-1 represents a pseudogene. The CDR3 spans 22 residues. The CDR3 loop reads CASSKEVGRGLSFLSSYNEQFF. CDR3 DNA sequence: TGTGCCAGCAGCAAAGAAGTAGGGAGAGGGTTGTCCTTCCTAAGCTCCTACAATGAGCAGTTCTTC.

V gene TRBV10-2 combines with J gene TRBJ2-7; no firm D call. This CDR3 comprises 12 residues. V was shortened by 7 bases and J by 0 bases, with 7 bases between the two germline ends. Germline CDR1 WSHSY, CDR2 SAAADI. CDR3 in amino acids: CASTRGSYEQYF. The DNA for the CDR3 is TGCGCCAGCACAAGAGGCTCCTACGAGCAGTACTTC.

J is TRBJ1-5 and V is TRBV6-2 or TRBV6-3, with 9 bases lining up with TRBD1. CDR1 is MNHEY, CDR2 SVGEGT, per germline. This CDR3 region has 16 residues. Germline trimming cut 2 bases from V and 6 bases from J; bases unmatched to any gene: 8. The CDR3 spells CASSYLDRGRGQPQHF. CDR3 coding DNA: TGTGCCAGCAGTTACCTGGACAGGGGAAGGGGTCAGCCCCAGCATTTT.

This chain uses TRBV30 with TRBJ2-1, with 10 bases aligning to TRBD2. From germline, CDR1 is GTSNPN and CDR2 SVGIG (reference sequence). The CDR3 is made up of 16 amino acids. With V trimmed by 3 bases and J by 3 bases, 8 bases remained unmatched. The CDR3 is CAWRETGTSDYNEQFF. CDR3 in DNA: TGTGCCTGGAGGGAGACCGGGACTAGCGACTACAATGAGCAGTTCTTC.

This sequence joins TRBV27 and TRBJ2-2; no reliable D call. Germline V gene data show CDR1 as MNHEY and CDR2 as SMNVEV (reference sequence). Trimming left V 5 bases short and J 4 bases short, with 11 bases between. The CDR3 runs 14 residues. CDR3 region: CASSTRRFTGELFF. CDR3 coding DNA: TGTGCCAGCAGTACGCGCCGGTTCACCGGGGAGCTGTTTTTT.

V usage is TRBV10-2 and J usage is TRBJ2-7; D may be TRBD1 (5 bases). The ends were cut back, 3 bases at V and 3 bases at J, with 6 bases in the middle. The germline gives CDR1 WSHSY, CDR2 SAAADI. The CDR3 has 12 amino acids. The CDR3 protein is CASSEGDYEQYF. The CDR3 nucleotides are TGCGCCAGCAGTGAAGGGGACTACGAGCAGTACTTC.

The CDR3 sequence: CASSLASGSNEKLFF. CDR3 DNA: TGTGCCAGCAGCTTAGCGTCGGGGAGTAATGAAAAACTGTTTTTT. The chain links TRBV7-2 to TRBJ1-4; D is ambiguous. Deletions cut 0 bases from V and 4 bases from J, with 9 bases between. CDR1 and CDR2 (germline): SGHTA, FQGNSA. This CDR3 has 15 residues.

This chain joins TRBV5-6 and TRBJ2-5; 11 nucleotides match TRBD2. V lost 0 bases, J lost 0 bases, and 1 base stayed unmatched. This CDR3 is 16 amino acids long. The germline CDR1 and CDR2 sequences are SGHDT and YYEEEE. CDR3 sequence: CASSLGLAGNQETQYF. DNA for the CDR3: TGTGCCAGCAGCTTGGGACTAGCGGGGAACCAAGAGACCCAGTACTTC.

The chain joins TRBV5-1 to TRBJ2-3; tentative D call: TRBD2 (5 bases). The germline V gene encodes CDR1 SGHRS and CDR2 YFSETQ. There are 12 residues in the CDR3. Between the trimmed V and J ends, which lost 0 bases and 6 bases, there was a span of 5 bases. CDR3 in amino acids: CASSLGRDTQYF. The CDR3 DNA reads TGCGCCAGCAGCTTGGGGAGGGATACGCAGTATTTT.

This clone has only one observation. This rearrangement joins TRBV30 to TRBJ2-1, with D maybe TRBD2 (7 bases). V was cut by 2 bases and J by 7 bases, with 15 bases left in between. This CDR3 is built from 14 residues. Germline values: CDR1 GTSNPN, CDR2 SVGIG (reference sequence). CDR3 nucleotide sequence: TGTGCCTGGAGTTGGGGGGGGCGTCGGAATGAGCAGTTCTTC. It codes for CAWSWGGRRNEQFF.

This clone came up a few times. The CDR3 loop is CASSIRAGTSGYEQYF. The CDR3 nucleotides are TGTGCCAGTAGTATTAGAGCCGGGACTAGCGGCTACGAGCAGTACTTC. The chain employs TRBV19 and TRBJ2-7; 11 bases map to TRBD2. The CDR3 runs to 16 residues. The V gene's germline CDR1 is LNHDA and CDR2 SQIVND (reference sequence). V was clipped by 3 bases and J by 3 bases; unmatched bases: 7.

This clone appeared once. V usage is TRBV3-1 (or the pseudogene TRBV3-2) and J usage is TRBJ1-2, with 8 bases aligning to TRBD1. Germline CDR1 is LGHDT and CDR2 is YNNKEL (reference sequence). This CDR3 spans 13 amino acids. Trimming at V came to 6 bases and at J to 6 bases, leaving 6 bases not matched to a gene. The CDR3 coding sequence is TGTGCCAGCAGTCGACAGGGGAGCGATGGCTACACCTTC. This encodes CASSRQGSDGYTF.

The count of this clone is one. The chain recombines TRBV5-4 with TRBJ1-1; possibly TRBD1 for D (6 bases). The ends were cut back, 6 bases at V and 2 bases at J, with 14 bases in the middle. There are 14 residues in the CDR3. Germline V gene sequence: CDR1 SGHNT, CDR2 YYREEE (reference sequence). The CDR3, as DNA: TGTGCCAGCACCCAGGACAGAATAAACACTGAAGCTTTCTTT. Protein: CASTQDRINTEAFF.

The genes are TRBV14 and TRBJ2-3; maybe TRBD1 (6 bases). Trimming removed 2 bases at V and 2 bases at J, with 14 bases between. The CDR3 consists of 16 residues. Germline lookup yields CDR1 SGHDN and CDR2 FVKESK. The CDR3 reads CASSQPRRGNTDTQYF. The CDR3 coding sequence is TGTGCCAGCAGCCAACCTCGCAGGGGTAACACAGATACGCAGTATTTT.

V usage is TRBV5-1 and J usage is TRBJ2-1; a weak D match, TRBD2 (6 bases). The CDR3 runs to 16 residues. V lost 0 bases to trimming and J lost 0 bases, with 10 bases between them. The germline gives CDR1 SGHRS, CDR2 YFSETQ. CDR3 sequence reads: CASSLDVGGSYNEQFF. The CDR3 nucleotides are TGCGCCAGCAGCTTGGACGTGGGGGGCTCCTACAATGAGCAGTTCTTC.

This rearrangement joins TRBV7-9 to TRBJ2-3; TRBD2 is a possible D gene (6 bases). Germline CDR1 reads SEHNR; CDR2 reads FQNEAQ (reference sequence). This CDR3 has 14 residues. Trimming left V 6 bases short and J 2 bases short, with 12 bases between. The CDR3 DNA follows: TGTGCCAGCAGGGAGGGCGGGATCACAGATACGCAGTATTTT. As protein: CASREGGITDTQYF.

DNA for the CDR3: TGCGCCAGCAGCTTGGCTACCCCTGGGGCCAACGTCCTGACTTTC. Translated, it gives CASSLATPGANVLTF. This rearrangement joins TRBV5-1 to TRBJ2-6; D is uncertain. Germline V gives CDR1 SGHRS, CDR2 YFSETQ. The CDR3 extends over 15 amino acids. V was clipped by 0 bases and J by 2 bases, with 6 bases between them.

The rearrangement uses TRBV11-2 and TRBJ2-7; 7 bases agree with TRBD1. Per the germline V gene, CDR1 is SGHAT and CDR2 is FQNNGV. V trimming: 1 base; J trimming: 2 bases; junction bases outside the gene matches: 8. CDR3 length equals 16 residues. CDR3 nucleotide sequence: TGTGCCAGCAGCTTAGTGACCGGGACAGTTCCCTACGAGCAGTACTTC. Its translation: CASSLVTGTVPYEQYF.